This T cell receptor beta chain was documented in a study of HIV-infected patients and healthy controls. Germline V gives CDR1 SGHRS, CDR2 YFSETQ. J was trimmed by 4 bases and V by 3 bases; bases with no gene match: 3. There are 14 residues in the CDR3. cDNA was made from 400 to 500 ng RNA using alpha and beta constant primers. Separate chain-specific third strand synthesis with multiplexing indices produced the alpha and beta libraries. The library had 12-nucleotide molecular identifiers formed by two random hexamers joined together. In TCRdb, the 5' RACE reads were re-called with MiXCR into one record per CDR3 protein. The repertoire holds about 11,000 distinct CDR3 sequences, with around 5% as singletons. No cell fractionation was done, so the repertoire covers all unsorted peripheral blood T cells. By share, this clonotype counts as medium-sized. The antigen is not known. Study conclusions and caveats: HIV+ repertoires were severely depleted of MAIT alpha-chain CDR3s, unlike healthy controls. The diversity differences were not explained by slight age and sex differences between study cohorts.

This TCR was recovered from an adult in good health. Sequencing was carried out using blood. The chain uses TRBV5-1 and TRBJ2-5, with 10 bases fitting TRBD1. CDR3 coding DNA: TGCGCCAGCAGCTGGGGACAGGGGAGAGAGACCCAGTACTTC. Residues: CASSWGQGRETQYF.